The source of this T cell receptor beta chain is a study of blood T cells in healthy people across ages. This clonotype turned up a few times. Its target is unknown. The use of a sample-barcoded 5' primer and a J-beta primer mix characterized a second PCR of roughly 7 to 11 cycles. Using its own MiXCR run on the 5' RACE reads, TCRdb lists one record per CDR3 protein. The sample has roughly 680,000 distinct CDR3 sequences; around 48% are singletons. General study findings and limits: Among long-lived donors, naive CD4+ cells were more numerous and diversity higher than in aged donors. Investigators treated diversity estimates from one million T cells as underestimates.

Caucasian individuals from Russia who were healthy and aged roughly 6 to 95 acted as donors. Each donor gave 9.5 to 10 milliliters of peripheral blood. Germline CDR1 and CDR2: LNHNV and YYDKDF (reference sequence). The length of the CDR3 is 14 residues. The ends were cut back, 1 base at V and 4 bases at J, with 8 bases in the middle. The sample taken for sequencing was blood. This chain joins TRBV15 and TRBJ2-1; D gene unclear. The TCR originated in a woman aged 60-75 years in good health. This CDR3 is CATSRGELYNEQFF. CDR3 DNA: TGTGCCACCAGCAGAGGGGAACTGTACAATGAGCAGTTCTTC.